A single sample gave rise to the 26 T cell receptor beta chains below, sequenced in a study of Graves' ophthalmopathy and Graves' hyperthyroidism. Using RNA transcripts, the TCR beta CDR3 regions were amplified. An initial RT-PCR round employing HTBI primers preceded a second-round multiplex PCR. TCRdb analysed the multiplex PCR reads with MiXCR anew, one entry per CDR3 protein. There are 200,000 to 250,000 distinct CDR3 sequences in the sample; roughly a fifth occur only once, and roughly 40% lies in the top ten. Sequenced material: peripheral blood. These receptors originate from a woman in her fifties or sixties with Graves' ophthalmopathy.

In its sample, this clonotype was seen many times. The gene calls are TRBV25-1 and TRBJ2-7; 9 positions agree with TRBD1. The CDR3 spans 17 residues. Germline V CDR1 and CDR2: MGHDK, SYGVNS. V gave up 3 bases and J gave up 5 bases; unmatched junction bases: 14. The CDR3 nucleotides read TGTGCCAGCAGTGATAAAGAGACCCCCGGGACAGGGCACGAGCAGTACTTC. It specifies CASSDKETPGTGHEQYF.

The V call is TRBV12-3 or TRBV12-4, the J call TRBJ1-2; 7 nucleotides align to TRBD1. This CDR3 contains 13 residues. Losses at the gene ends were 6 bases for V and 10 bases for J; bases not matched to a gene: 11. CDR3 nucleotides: TGTGCCAGCAGGAAAGGGGGCTCCGATTACTACACCTTC. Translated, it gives CASRKGGSDYYTF.

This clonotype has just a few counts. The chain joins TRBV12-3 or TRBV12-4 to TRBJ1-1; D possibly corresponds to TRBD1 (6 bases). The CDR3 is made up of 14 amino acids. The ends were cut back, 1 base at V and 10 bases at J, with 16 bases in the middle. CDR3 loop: CASSLGTGLNGAFF. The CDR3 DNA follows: TGTGCCAGCAGTTTAGGAACAGGGTTAAACGGAGCTTTCTTT.

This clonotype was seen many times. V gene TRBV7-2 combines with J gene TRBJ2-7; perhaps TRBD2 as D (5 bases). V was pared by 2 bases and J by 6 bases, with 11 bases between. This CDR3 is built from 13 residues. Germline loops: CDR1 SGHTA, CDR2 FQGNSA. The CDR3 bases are TGTGCCAGCAGCTTACTGGCTGGGAGCGAGCAGTACTTC. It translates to CASSLLAGSEQYF.

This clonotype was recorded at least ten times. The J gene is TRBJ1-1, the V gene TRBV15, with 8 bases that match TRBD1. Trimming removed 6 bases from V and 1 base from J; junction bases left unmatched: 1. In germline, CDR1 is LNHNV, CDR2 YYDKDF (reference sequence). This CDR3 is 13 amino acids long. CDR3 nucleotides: TGTGCCACCAGGGACAGGGCGAACACTGAAGCTTTCTTT. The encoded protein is CATRDRANTEAFF.

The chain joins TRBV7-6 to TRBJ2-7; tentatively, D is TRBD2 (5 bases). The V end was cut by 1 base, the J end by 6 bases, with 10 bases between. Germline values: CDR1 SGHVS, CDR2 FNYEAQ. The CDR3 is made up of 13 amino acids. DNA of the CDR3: TGTGCCAGCAGCTTAGACCCGGCGGGCGAGCAGTACTTC. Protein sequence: CASSLDPAGEQYF.

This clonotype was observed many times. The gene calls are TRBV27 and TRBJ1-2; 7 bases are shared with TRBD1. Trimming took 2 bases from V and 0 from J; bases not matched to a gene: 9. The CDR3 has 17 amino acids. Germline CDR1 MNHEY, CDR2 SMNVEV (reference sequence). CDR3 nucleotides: TGTGCCAGCAGTTTACGGGAGGGGGCATATGCTAACTATGGCTACACCTTC. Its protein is CASSLREGAYANYGYTF.

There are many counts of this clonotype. This CDR3 is CASSPLASGRAYEQYF. As DNA, the CDR3 is TGTGCCAGCAGCCCCCTGGCTAGCGGGAGGGCCTACGAGCAGTACTTC. J is TRBJ2-7 and V is TRBV7-9; TRBD2 matches at 12 bases. This CDR3 region has 16 residues. V was clipped by 5 bases and J by 2 bases; unmatched bases: 7. Germline V gene sequence: CDR1 SEHNR, CDR2 FQNEAQ (reference sequence).

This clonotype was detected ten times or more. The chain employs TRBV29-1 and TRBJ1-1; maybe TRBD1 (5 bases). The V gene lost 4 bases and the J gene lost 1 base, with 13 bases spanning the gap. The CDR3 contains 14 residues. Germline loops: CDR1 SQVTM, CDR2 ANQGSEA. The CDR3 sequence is CSVAAAGSNTEAFF. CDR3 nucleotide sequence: TGCAGCGTTGCGGCGGCAGGGTCGAACACTGAAGCTTTCTTT.

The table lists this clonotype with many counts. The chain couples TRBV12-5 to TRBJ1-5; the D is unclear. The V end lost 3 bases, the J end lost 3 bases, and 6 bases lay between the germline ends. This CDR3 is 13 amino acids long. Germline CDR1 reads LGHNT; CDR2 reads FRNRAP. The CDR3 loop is CASGLGINQPQHF. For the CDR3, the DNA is TGTGCTAGTGGTTTAGGTATCAATCAGCCCCAGCATTTT.

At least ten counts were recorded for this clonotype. The CDR3 is CASKGSTEAFF. CDR3 nucleotide sequence: TGTGCCAGCAAAGGAAGCACTGAAGCTTTCTTT. The chain is built from TRBV6-5 and TRBJ1-1; D is ambiguous. V lost 7 bases and J 4 bases, leaving 7 bases between the germline ends. Germline CDR1 MNHEY, CDR2 SVGAGI. There are 11 residues in the CDR3.

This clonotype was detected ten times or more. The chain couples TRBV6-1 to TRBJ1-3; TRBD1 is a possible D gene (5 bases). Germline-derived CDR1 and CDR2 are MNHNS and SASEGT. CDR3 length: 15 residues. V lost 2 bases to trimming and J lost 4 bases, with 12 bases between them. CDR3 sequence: CASSEYAGLGNTIYF. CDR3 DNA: TGTGCCAGCAGTGAATACGCAGGGCTCGGAAACACCATATATTTT.

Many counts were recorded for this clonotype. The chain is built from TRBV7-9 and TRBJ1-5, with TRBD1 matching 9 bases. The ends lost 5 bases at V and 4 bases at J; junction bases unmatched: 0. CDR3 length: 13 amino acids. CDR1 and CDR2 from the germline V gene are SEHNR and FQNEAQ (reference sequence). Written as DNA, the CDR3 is TGTGCCAGCAGCGGGACAGGGAATCAGCCCCAGCATTTT. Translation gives CASSGTGNQPQHF.

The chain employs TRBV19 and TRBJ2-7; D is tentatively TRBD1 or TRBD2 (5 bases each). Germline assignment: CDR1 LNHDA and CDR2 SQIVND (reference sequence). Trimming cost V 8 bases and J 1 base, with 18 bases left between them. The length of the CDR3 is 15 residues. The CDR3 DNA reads TGTGCCAGTTGCGCCGGCCGGGGCTTATCCTACGAGCAGTACTTC. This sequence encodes CASCAGRGLSYEQYF.

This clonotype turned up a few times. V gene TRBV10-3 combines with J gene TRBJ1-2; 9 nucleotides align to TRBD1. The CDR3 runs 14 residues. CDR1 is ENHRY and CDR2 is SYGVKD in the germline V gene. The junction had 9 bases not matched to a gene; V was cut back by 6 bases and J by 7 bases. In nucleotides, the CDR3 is TGTGCCATCAGCGGGGACAGGGACTCACCTGGCTACACCTTC. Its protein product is CAISGDRDSPGYTF.

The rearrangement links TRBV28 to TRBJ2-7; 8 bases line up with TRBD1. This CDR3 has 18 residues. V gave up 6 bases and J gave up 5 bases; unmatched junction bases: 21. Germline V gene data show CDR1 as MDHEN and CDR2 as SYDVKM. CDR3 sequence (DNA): TGTGCCAGCAGCCGAAACCCCTCGAAAGCAGGGGGCTACAACGAGCAGTACTTC. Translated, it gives CASSRNPSKAGGYNEQYF. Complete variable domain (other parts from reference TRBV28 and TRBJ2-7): DVKVTQSSRYLVKRTGEKVFLECVQDMDHENMFWYRQDPGLGLRLIYFSYDVKMKEKGDIPEGYSVSREKKERFSLILESASTNQTSMYLCASSRNPSKAGGYNEQYFGPGTRLTVT.

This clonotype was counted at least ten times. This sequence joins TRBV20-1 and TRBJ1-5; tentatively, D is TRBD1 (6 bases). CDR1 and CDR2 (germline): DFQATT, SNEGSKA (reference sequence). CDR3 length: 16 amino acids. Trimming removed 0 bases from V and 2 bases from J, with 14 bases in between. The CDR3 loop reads CSARDLGGFGNQPQHF. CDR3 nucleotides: TGCAGTGCTAGAGATCTTGGGGGCTTTGGCAATCAGCCCCAGCATTTT.

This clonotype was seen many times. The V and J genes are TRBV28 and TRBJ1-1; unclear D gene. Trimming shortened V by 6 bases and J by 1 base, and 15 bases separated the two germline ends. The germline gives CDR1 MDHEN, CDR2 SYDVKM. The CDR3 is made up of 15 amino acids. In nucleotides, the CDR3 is TGTGCCAGCAGAACCCCCACTACGGGGAACACTGAAGCTTTCTTT. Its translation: CASRTPTTGNTEAFF.

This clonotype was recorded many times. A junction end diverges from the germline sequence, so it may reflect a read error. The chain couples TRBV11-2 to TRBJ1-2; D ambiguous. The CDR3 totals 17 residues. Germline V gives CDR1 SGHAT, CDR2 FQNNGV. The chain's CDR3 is CASSLDRIGGANYGYTF. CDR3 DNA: TGTGCCAGCAGCCTAGACCGGATCGGCGGAGCTAACTATGGCTACACCTTC. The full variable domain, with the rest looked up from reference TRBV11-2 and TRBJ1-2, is EAGVAQSPRYKIIEKRQSVAFWCNPISGHATLYWYQQILGQGPKLLIQFQNNGVVDDSQLPKDRFSAERLKGVDSTLKIQPAKLEDSAVYLCASSLDRIGGANYGYTFGSGTRLTVV.

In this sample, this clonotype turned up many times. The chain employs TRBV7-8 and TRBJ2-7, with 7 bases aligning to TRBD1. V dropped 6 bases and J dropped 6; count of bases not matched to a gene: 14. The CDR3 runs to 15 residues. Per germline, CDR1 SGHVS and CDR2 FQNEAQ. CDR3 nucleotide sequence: TGTGCCAGCAGTTCTACTAGACAGGGATCTGGCGAGCAGTACTTC. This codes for CASSSTRQGSGEQYF.

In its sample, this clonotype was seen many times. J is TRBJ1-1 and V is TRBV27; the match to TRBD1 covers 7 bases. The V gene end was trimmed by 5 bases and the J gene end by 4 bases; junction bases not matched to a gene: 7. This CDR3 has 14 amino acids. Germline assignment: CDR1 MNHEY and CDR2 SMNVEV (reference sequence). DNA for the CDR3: TGTGCCAGCAGTCGAGGGGGCCGAATCACTGAAGCTTTCTTT. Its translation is CASSRGGRITEAFF.

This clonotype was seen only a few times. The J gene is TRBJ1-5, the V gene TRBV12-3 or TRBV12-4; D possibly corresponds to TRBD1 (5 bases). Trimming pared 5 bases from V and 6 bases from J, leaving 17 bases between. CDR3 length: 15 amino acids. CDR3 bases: TGTGCCAGCAGTCCACCCGATGGGGCGGGTCAGCCCCAGCATTTT. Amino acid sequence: CASSPPDGAGQPQHF.

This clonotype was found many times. CDR3 loop: CASSLRGAGSNTGELFF. The CDR3 region has the DNA TGTGCCAGCAGTTTAAGGGGAGCGGGCTCGAACACCGGGGAGCTGTTTTTT. The V and J genes are TRBV6-5 and TRBJ2-2; the D gene is possibly TRBD2 (6 bases). CDR1 is MNHEY, CDR2 SVGAGI, per germline. The CDR3 length is 17 residues. Trimming stripped 4 bases from V and 0 bases from J, with 15 bases between.

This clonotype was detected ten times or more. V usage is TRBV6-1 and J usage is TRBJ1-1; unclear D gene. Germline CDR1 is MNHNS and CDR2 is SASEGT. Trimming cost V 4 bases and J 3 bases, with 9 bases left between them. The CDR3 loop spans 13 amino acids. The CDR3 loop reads CASSVGMHTEAFF. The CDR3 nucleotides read TGTGCCAGCAGTGTGGGGATGCACACTGAAGCTTTCTTT.

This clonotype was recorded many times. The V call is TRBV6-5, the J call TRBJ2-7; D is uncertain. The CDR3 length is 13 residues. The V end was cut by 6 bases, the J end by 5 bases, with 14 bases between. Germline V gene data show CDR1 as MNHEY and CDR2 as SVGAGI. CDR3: CASSAPPRNEQYF. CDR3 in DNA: TGTGCCAGCAGCGCGCCCCCACGCAACGAGCAGTACTTC.

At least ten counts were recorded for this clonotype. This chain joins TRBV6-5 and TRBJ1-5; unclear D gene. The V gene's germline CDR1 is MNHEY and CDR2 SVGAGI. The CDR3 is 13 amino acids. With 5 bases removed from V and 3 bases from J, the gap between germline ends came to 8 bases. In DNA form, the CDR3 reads TGTGCCAGCAGTCGACGGTCCAATCAGCCCCAGCATTTT. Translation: CASSRRSNQPQHF.